This T cell receptor beta chain was captured in a study of blood T cell repertoires in COVID-19. Study-level background: PBMCs, B-cell-depleted T cells, or T cells were the source of the cDNA or gDNA that made up the material.

This clone was detected only once. V was shortened by 3 bases and J by 10 bases, with 13 bases between the two germline ends. The germline V gene has CDR1 MNHEY and CDR2 SVGEGT. CDR3 length: 13 residues. Authors' analysis steps: Reference gene primer amplification gave nucleated cell count estimates. Generated by immunoSEQ multiplex PCR, the TCRdb table keeps only in-frame clones and is missing some. V and J calls and clone size follow that table, whereas D and trimming were derived from the DNA. The sample carries 350,000 to 400,000 clones, 90% recorded once. The chain recombines TRBV6-2 or TRBV6-3 with TRBJ2-1; D might be TRBD2 (5 bases). Sequencing was carried out using peripheral blood. This clonotype originated in a man aged 18-30 years with active or convalescent COVID-19. CDR3 bases: TGTGCCAGCAGTTATTGGGAGTACGTAGAGCAGTTCTTC. This translates into CASSYWEYVEQFF.